This T cell receptor (beta chain) is drawn from a study of shared T cell receptors in the human thymus. Produced via immunoSEQ multiplex PCR; TCRdb's table is partial and in-frame only. The data contain hundreds of thousands of clones, 88% of them singletons. The germline gives CDR1 SGHVS, CDR2 FQNEAQ. Trimming took 4 bases from V and 5 from J; bases not matched to a gene: 14. This CDR3 has 18 amino acids. The sample also formed part of further work on human thymus T cells. From that paper: The sample donors, healthy Finnish infants, were having corrective surgery for congenital heart defects. There were highly overlapping thymic repertoires among unrelated individuals, as related research reported.

The sample was thymocytes. The sequence was obtained from a boy less than two years old with a congenital heart defect. The chain has TRBV7-8 and TRBJ2-7, with 13 bases identical to TRBD2. The CDR3 sequence is CASSCDTELAGGPDEQYF. The CDR3 DNA reads as TGTGCCAGCAGCTGTGACACCGAACTAGCGGGAGGGCCAGACGAGCAGTACTTC.